This T cell receptor beta chain was documented in a study of cytomegalovirus exposure and HLA in healthy donors (dated by TCRdb to 2015 to 2018). For context, the study as a whole: According to an earlier analysis of 587 of the donors, 200 million or so T cells yielded 100 million or so unique TCR beta sequences and approximately 280 Gb of sequence data. Around 320 gigabases of sequencing data and tens of millions of unique TCR sequences were included in an early release covering roughly 700 HLA-typed donors. Of the roughly 420 genotyped donors, roughly 80% were placed in the genetic ancestry cluster associated with self-reported Caucasian donors. The study aimed to test whether cataloging public T cell receptors could reveal signatures of past pathogen exposure. Using immunosequencing, the study profiled T cell repertoires from 500 to 800 subjects and related those repertoires to cytomegalovirus serostatus. Besides the first cohort of approximately 710 subjects, a separate validation cohort made up of 120 different subjects was used. To predict cytomegalovirus infection status, the study combined high-throughput TCR immunosequencing, statistical association of individual TCRs with disease status, and machine learning. In a later analysis, previously published TCR beta repertoires from 666 donors were re-analyzed and high-resolution HLA genotyping was added so that TCR occurrence patterns could be studied. In the later analysis, no new phenotypic data were used to find candidate immune exposures; instead, reliance was placed on TCR beta sequences and their occurrence across donors. To decide whether each TCR beta V gene segment behaved as functional or pseudogenic, an earlier analysis of some 600 of the donors relied on high-throughput TCR beta sequencing. Donor age, sex, ethnicity and CMV serostatus were collected together with the repertoire data. Genome-wide SNP genotypes for about three fifths of the roughly 670 donors were used in a later genetic analysis, which treated that subset as a discovery cohort. All discovery cohort repertoires had been generated using a single sequencing platform. HLA typing included class I and class II loci at four-digit resolution. The number of typed donors differed by locus: about 629-640 for A, B, C, DRB1 and DQB1; about 520 for DQA1; around 610 for DPA1; and some 430 for DPB1. Because of strong linkage in the cohort, 4 to 6 DR-DQ haplotypes were treated as single units for association and clustering. Among around 400 genotyped donors of the cohort, an average of around 220,000 unique TCR beta nucleotide sequences was sequenced per donor, of which about 18% were non-productive.

The library was prepared using the immunoSEQ multiplex PCR assay. For the multiplex PCR, a mixture combining 60 forward primers for TCR Vbeta segments and 13 reverse primers for TCR Jbeta segments was used. The CDR3 region of rearranged TCR beta genes was amplified from genomic DNA with a multiplex PCR assay. On the Illumina HiSeq System, the amplified TCR beta libraries were sequenced as 87-base-pair reads. The authors' pipeline ran thus. A later analysis counted tens of millions of unique TCR beta chains across the roughly 700 repertoires, and 10 million to 12 million of these chains were shared by at least two donors. A nearest-neighbor algorithm error-corrected the raw reads and collapsed the reads into unique sequences, merging closely related sequences to remove PCR and sequencing errors. To assign V, D and J gene segments, CDR3 sequences were aligned to IMGT reference sequences. For a sequence to be retained, a match of at least six nucleotides was required to both a V gene segment and a J gene segment. A rearrangement counted as productive if the CDR3 had no stop codons and remained in frame with V and J, and every other rearrangement counted as non-productive. Following IMGT convention, CDR3 was defined as the stretch from the second conserved V-encoded cysteine up to the conserved J-encoded phenylalanine. In an earlier analysis of approximately 500 of the donors, sequences lacking an unambiguous match to a single V gene segment were excluded. An earlier analysis of around 600 of the donors classified V segments as functional when productive rearrangements were above 56.7% and as segregating when the standard deviation between donors was above 5%. A statistical classification framework was developed to diagnose cytomegalovirus status using the catalog of TCR beta chain sequences. In a later analysis, V and J genes were assigned by comparing TCR nucleotide sequences against IMGT/GENE-DB human TR gene sequences. In a later analysis, CDR3 sequences and most-parsimonious VDJ recombination scenarios were assigned using the TCRdist pipeline. In a later analysis, every TCR beta chain was defined by the combination of its CDR3 amino acid sequence and its V-gene family, and reads without a unique V-gene family were dropped. As a way to deal with suspected cross-contamination and a sequencing artifact, a later analysis dropped approximately 570 nucleotide sequences that were highly shared and had low generation probability. In a later analysis, a clonal expansion index for each public chain was calculated from normalized within-repertoire ranks of inferred template counts. Generation probabilities in a later analysis came from a VDJ recombination model fitted to out-of-frame rearrangements, and those results were checked against IGoR. In a later analysis, TCR-TCR, TCR-HLA and TCR-CMV co-occurrence was scored with hypergeometric tests, and a repertoire-size bias correction was applied to TCR pairs. False discovery rates were estimated in a later analysis by permuting HLA or CMV assignments 20 times. In a later analysis, co-occurring TCRs were grouped using DBSCAN, and TCRdist sequence similarity was added for clustering within HLA-allele-positive subsets. Co-occurrence clustering excluded repertoires with fewer than 30,000 or more than 120,000 public chains, plus five with anomalous nucleotide sharing. Here the immuneACCESS table is served through TCRdb, limited to in-frame sequences with V and J called. Missing clones are a known gap in these copies; in checked studies unresolved V genes cover under half, and the rest lacks a known reason. V and J calls and clone size come straight from that table; D and trimming were deduced from the DNA. The sample records fewer than 200,000 clones, roughly 79% of which are singletons. Of the sample, approximately 5% is held by the ten largest clones.

The cohort was made up of roughly 670 healthy bone marrow donors. All cohort members were sampled while nominally healthy, although unrecorded immune exposures were likely present. The donor tested CMV seropositive, placing the donor among the 250 to 350 seropositive members of the cohort. Every donor gave a peripheral blood sample, and the peripheral blood mononuclear cells from that sample were used for TCR beta sequencing. Genomic DNA extraction from the blood cell samples was performed with the Qiagen DNeasy Blood Extraction Kit. Overall results and qualifications from the work: It was suggested by the authors that the approach could potentially be generalized to other disease states and immunological phenotypes. In a later analysis, the rate of TCR association differed among HLA loci, with DRB1 alleles having the most associated TCRs and HLA-C alleles having the fewest. In a later analysis, most CMV-associated TCR beta chains were found to appear HLA-restricted, with HLA associations seemingly driven largely by CMV exposure. In a later genetic analysis, a missense DCLRE1C variant was associated with V-gene and J-gene trimming of TCR beta chains, and the association was replicated in an independent cohort. A later genetic analysis reported fewer N-insertions in productive TCRs among donors in an Asian-associated ancestry cluster than the roughly 670-donor mean. In vitro tests confirmed that a few of the cytomegalovirus-associated TCR beta chains recognize cytomegalovirus antigens. Correlated functional status among segregating V segments might be attributable to linkage disequilibrium, but an unknown experimental factor could not be ruled out. This cohort had only TCR beta chains sequenced, and the lack of alpha or paired-chain data limited which features could be detected. Because some donors lacked HLA typing at each locus, the association tests relied only on the typed subset. While some public TCRs were present in many individuals, most TCR sequences turned up only very rarely across donors. CMV serostatus was the only immune exposure information available for the cohort. A group of highly shared sequence variants was considered likely to be a technical artifact of the sequencing pipeline. The presence/absence analyses assumed that sequencing depth was roughly uniform across donors, and that assumption may not be true. According to a later analysis, parvovirus B19, influenza, CMV and Epstein-Barr virus appeared linked to several top co-occurrence clusters. A further reported finding was that TCR beta sequences accurately predicted the HLA-A and HLA-B alleles for most subjects in the first cohort. The classifier was reported to diagnose cytomegalovirus status with high specificity and sensitivity in both the original cohort and the validation cohort. In an earlier analysis of some 540 of the donors, most TCR beta V segments appeared in productive rearrangements about 87% or about 30% of the time, broadly matching IMGT annotations. In a later analysis, about 17,000 TCR beta sequences were associated with specific HLA alleles at a false discovery rate of 0.05. Some IMGT-functional V segments, including TRBV6-2 and TRBV6-3, could not be distinguished by the 87-base-pair reads and were therefore excluded. A later analysis found that HLA-associated TCR beta chains were more clonally expanded and had lower generation probabilities than equally common non-associated chains. The study listed 164 TCR beta chains as associated with cytomegalovirus. When HLA alleles, especially DR and DQ, strongly co-occurred, TCR associations were difficult to assign to individual alleles. The earlier analysis of approximately 590 of the donors excluded roughly 17 rarely observed V segments, including chromosome 9 orphons, because counts were too low.

A word on this clone: Its specific antigen is unknown. No clone much larger than this one lies a single base away; base qualities are absent.

For CDR1 and CDR2, the germline V gene (reference sequence) lists GTSNPN and SVGIG. The CDR3 runs 13 amino acids, cysteine and phenylalanine included. Just CDR3 DNA is preserved here, 39 bases in frame from base 1. V loses 5 bases, J loses 3 bases, and the germline ends lie 10 bases apart. Sequenced input: PBMCs. This sequence uses TRBV30 and TRBJ1-4, with TRBD1 as a weak D call on 5 bases. This clonotype was obtained from a woman under 30 in good health and CMV-seropositive. The CDR3 region: CAWAKTANEKLFF. The DNA sequence reads TGTGCCTGGGCGAAGACAGCTAATGAAAAACTGTTTTTT.